This entry lists 21 T cell receptor beta chains sequenced from one sample in a study of cytomegalovirus exposure and HLA in healthy donors. It was with 60 Vbeta and 13 Jbeta primers that the PCR ran. Clones were read by immunoSEQ multiplex PCR, and TCRdb kept only the in-frame ones, dropping some. The repertoire holds around 100,000 clones, with around two thirds as singletons. The specimen sequenced was PBMCs. The origin of the receptors is a man aged 30 to 45 in good health and CMV-seropositive.

The gene calls are TRBV18 and TRBJ2-7, with D perhaps matching TRBD1 (6 bases). V gave up 5 bases and J gave up 1 base, with 9 bases separating them. Germline V CDR1 and CDR2: KGHSH, LQKENI. The CDR3 is 13 residues long. The CDR3 region is CASSTGTSYEQYF. The CDR3 nucleotides are TGTGCCAGCTCAACCGGGACATCCTACGAGCAGTACTTC.

The chain carries TRBV5-1 and TRBJ1-1; D gene unclear. V gave up 1 base and J gave up 3 bases, with 19 bases separating them. In germline, CDR1 is SGHRS, CDR2 YFSETQ. CDR3 length: 17 residues. CDR3 sequence (DNA): TGCGCCAGCAGCTTGTTGAGGGCATTTAACGTAGACACTGAAGCTTTCTTT. This translates into CASSLLRAFNVDTEAFF.

The rearrangement links TRBV5-6 to TRBJ2-3, with 7 bases aligning to TRBD2. The CDR3 extends over 14 amino acids. V shed 0 bases and J 6 bases; nucleotides not matched to a gene: 4. CDR1 is SGHDT, CDR2 YYEEEE, per germline. CDR3 protein: CASSLVGRADTQYF. The CDR3 DNA reads as TGTGCCAGCAGCTTGGTAGGGAGGGCGGATACGCAGTATTTT.

The chain joins TRBV5-4 to TRBJ2-1, with D maybe TRBD2 (6 bases). V shed 4 bases and J shed 5 bases, with 19 bases lying between them. The CDR3 has 16 residues. The V gene's germline CDR1 is SGHNT and CDR2 YYREEE (reference sequence). CDR3: CASSTPGLAPDNEQFF. The CDR3 DNA reads TGTGCCAGCAGCACGCCCGGGCTAGCGCCCGACAATGAGCAGTTCTTC.

The V call is TRBV5-8, the J call TRBJ2-4, with 10 bases lining up with TRBD2. This CDR3 is built from 13 residues. CDR1 is SGHTS, CDR2 YDEGEE, per germline. Trimming at V came to 0 bases and at J to 10 bases, leaving 1 base not matched to a gene. The CDR3 spells CASSLERGGIQYF. The CDR3 DNA is TGTGCCAGCAGCTTGGAGCGGGGGGGTATTCAGTACTTC.

The gene calls are TRBV5-6 and TRBJ1-1, with D maybe TRBD1 (6 bases). V lost 4 bases and J lost 8, with 18 bases in between. The CDR3 loop spans 14 amino acids. The germline CDR1 and CDR2 sequences are SGHDT and YYEEEE. The CDR3 region is CASSRVGTLYEAFF. CDR3 coding DNA: TGTGCCAGCAGCAGAGTCGGGACACTCTACGAAGCTTTCTTT.

This clone was seen more than once but under ten times. The J gene is TRBJ1-2, the V gene TRBV19; 10 nucleotides match TRBD1. The V and J ends lost 4 bases and 4 bases, in that order; junction bases with no gene match: 9. Germline CDR1 is LNHDA and CDR2 is SQIVND (reference sequence). The CDR3 covers 16 residues. CDR3 DNA sequence: TGTGCCAGTAGTAACCGGGACAGGGGACTCGTCTATGGCTACACCTTC. It is translated as CASSNRDRGLVYGYTF.

This CDR3 is CASSTFGGMNTEAFF. DNA of the CDR3: TGTGCCAGCAGCACTTTCGGGGGTATGAACACTGAAGCTTTCTTT. The rearrangement joins TRBV7-9 to TRBJ1-1, with D possibly TRBD1 on 5 matching bases. Trimming stripped 5 bases from V and 0 bases from J, with 13 bases between. Germline V CDR1 and CDR2: SEHNR, FQNEAQ (reference sequence). The CDR3 contains 15 residues.

V gene TRBV4-1 combines with J gene TRBJ1-1; 8 nucleotides match TRBD1. Germline CDR1 and CDR2: MGHRA and YSYEKL. The CDR3 is 13 amino acids. V shed 5 bases and J 6 bases; nucleotides not matched to a gene: 5. This CDR3 reads CASSLDREAEAFF. The CDR3 DNA follows: TGCGCCAGCAGCTTGGACAGGGAGGCTGAAGCTTTCTTT.

This clone showed up just once. The chain links TRBV5-1 to TRBJ2-1, with TRBD2 identical over 7 bases. The CDR3 extends over 15 amino acids. CDR1 SGHRS and CDR2 YFSETQ come from the germline V gene. The V segment lost 1 base and the J segment 5 bases; nucleotides outside the gene matches: 6. CDR3: CASSLMGLPNNEQFF. The CDR3 region has the DNA TGCGCCAGCAGCTTGATGGGACTACCTAACAATGAGCAGTTCTTC.

The CDR3 region is CASSLDWPPGLYGYTF. CDR3 DNA sequence: TGTGCCAGCAGCTTAGATTGGCCCCCAGGGCTCTATGGCTACACCTTC. The chain couples TRBV7-2 to TRBJ1-2; possibly TRBD1 for D (5 bases). Germline V gene sequence: CDR1 SGHTA, CDR2 FQGNSA. With 1 base removed from V and 4 bases from J, the gap between germline ends came to 16 bases. The CDR3 length is 16 residues.

This clone appeared a few times. V is TRBV19 and J is TRBJ2-3, with 7 bases aligning to TRBD2. Germline-derived CDR1 and CDR2 are LNHDA and SQIVND (reference sequence). CDR3 size: 14 residues. Unmatched junction bases numbered 11, after V lost 10 bases and J lost 4 bases. Here the CDR3 reads CATSFGGVSDTQYF. CDR3 coding DNA: TGTGCCACCTCGTTTGGGGGGGTTTCAGATACGCAGTATTTT.

The chain recombines TRBV5-1 with TRBJ2-3; 11 bases map to TRBD2. CDR1 and CDR2 from the germline V gene are SGHRS and YFSETQ. There are 15 residues in the CDR3. V lost 3 bases and J lost 1; bases outside the gene matches: 1. The CDR3 DNA is TGCGCCAGCAGCTCGACTAGCGGGGGCACAGATACGCAGTATTTT. As protein: CASSSTSGGTDTQYF.

J is TRBJ1-4 and V is TRBV19; no reliable D call. V was shortened by 2 bases and J by 8 bases, with 12 bases between the two germline ends. The length of the CDR3 is 14 residues. CDR1 is LNHDA and CDR2 is SQIVND in the germline V gene (reference sequence). CDR3 in amino acids: CASSIKRGWEKLFF. The CDR3, as DNA: TGTGCCAGTAGTATAAAGCGAGGGTGGGAAAAACTGTTTTTT.

This clone was counted a few times. The rearrangement uses TRBV6-6 and TRBJ1-5; 7 bases are shared with TRBD1. V lost 1 base, J lost 4 bases, and 4 bases stayed unmatched. The CDR3 covers 15 residues. The V gene's germline CDR1 is MNHNY and CDR2 SVGAGI (reference sequence). CDR3 DNA sequence: TGTGCCAGCAGTTACTTAGGACAGGAGAATCAGCCCCAGCATTTT. As protein: CASSYLGQENQPQHF.

The rearrangement links TRBV5-1 to TRBJ1-1; D is unclear. V was trimmed by 3 bases and J by 2 bases, leaving 2 bases between them. Germline CDR1 and CDR2: SGHRS and YFSETQ. The CDR3 is 11 amino acids. This CDR3 is CASSSNTEAFF. The CDR3 bases are TGCGCCAGCAGCTCAAACACTGAAGCTTTCTTT. The variable domain in full, with the rest retrieved from reference TRBV5-1 and TRBJ1-1, is KAGVTQTPRYLIKTRGQQVTLSCSPISGHRSVSWYQQTPGQGLQFLFEYFSETQRNKGNFPGRFSGRQFSNSRSEMNVSTLELGDSALYLCASSSNTEAFFGQGTRLTVV.

The V gene is TRBV10-2, the J gene TRBJ1-6; 7 positions match TRBD1. The ends lost 5 bases at V and 15 bases at J; junction bases unmatched: 10. The CDR3 runs 13 residues. CDR1 and CDR2 from the germline V gene are WSHSY and SAAADI. The CDR3 spells CASSSLKDRILHF. CDR3 sequence (DNA): TGCGCCAGCAGTAGCCTAAAGGACAGGATCCTCCACTTT.

This sequence joins TRBV6-6 and TRBJ2-7; TRBD1 agrees at 7 bases. This CDR3 has 15 residues. The V gene end was trimmed by 7 bases and the J gene end by 5 bases; junction bases not matched to a gene: 14. CDR1 and CDR2 from the germline V gene are MNHNY and SVGAGI (reference sequence). The CDR3 here is CASTPHDRDSHEQYF. The DNA for the CDR3 is TGTGCCAGCACCCCCCATGACAGGGATTCCCACGAGCAGTACTTC.

V usage is TRBV6-1 and J usage is TRBJ2-5, with no clear D. Germline V gene sequence: CDR1 MNHNS, CDR2 SASEGT. Trimming took 1 base from V and 5 from J, leaving 14 bases between them. The CDR3 is made up of 15 amino acids. The CDR3 sequence is CASSEGGGLVETQYF. CDR3 nucleotides: TGTGCCAGCAGTGAAGGAGGTGGATTAGTGGAGACCCAGTACTTC.

The J gene is TRBJ2-5, the V gene TRBV5-1; D possibly corresponds to TRBD2 (5 bases). CDR1 SGHRS and CDR2 YFSETQ come from the germline V gene. CDR3 length: 14 amino acids. V was clipped by 0 bases and J by 3 bases, with 9 bases between them. The CDR3 bases are TGCGCCAGCAGCTTGGGAGGGAAAGAAGAGACCCAGTACTTC. Encoded protein: CASSLGGKEETQYF. Full variable domain (missing parts from reference TRBV5-1 and TRBJ2-5): KAGVTQTPRYLIKTRGQQVTLSCSPISGHRSVSWYQQTPGQGLQFLFEYFSETQRNKGNFPGRFSGRQFSNSRSEMNVSTLELGDSALYLCASSLGGKEETQYFGPGTRLLVL.

The gene calls are TRBV27 and TRBJ2-2; a weak D match, TRBD2 (6 bases). The CDR3 is made up of 14 amino acids. Germline lookup yields CDR1 MNHEY and CDR2 SMNVEV (reference sequence). V gave up 4 bases and J gave up 8 bases, with 14 bases separating them. The DNA of the CDR3 is TGTGCCAGCAGTTCCCTGCGGGAATCAGGGGAGCTGTTTTTT. It codes for CASSSLRESGELFF.